This T cell receptor beta chain was sequenced for a study of vaccination effects on CD4 cells after COVID-19. Sequencing was preceded by expansion of antigen-specific CD4+ T cells with viral peptide pools in the ViraFEST assay. Once cultured for about 9 days, the cells underwent separation to obtain CD4+ T cells. According to the study, vaccine recipients showed no prior SARS-CoV-2 infection and negative nucleocapsid antibodies. Here immunoSEQ multiplex PCR was the method, and the copy in TCRdb shows in-frame clones only, minus some. The repertoire holds about 55,000 clones, with roughly 76% as singletons. This CDR3 has 12 residues. V lost 7 bases to trimming and J lost 3 bases, with 13 bases between them. The V gene's germline CDR1 is SQVTM and CDR2 ANQGSEA. Details on this clone: What it recognizes is unknown.

The genes are TRBV29-1 and TRBJ2-7; perhaps TRBD1 as D (6 bases). This TCR derives from a human donor who received a COVID-19 vaccine. This sample comprised CD4+ T cells from PBMCs cultured with SARS-CoV-2 spike peptides, obtained before COVID-19 vaccination. The CDR3 coding sequence is TGCAGCGCCCCGGGACACCTCTACGAGCAGTACTTC. As protein: CSAPGHLYEQYF.